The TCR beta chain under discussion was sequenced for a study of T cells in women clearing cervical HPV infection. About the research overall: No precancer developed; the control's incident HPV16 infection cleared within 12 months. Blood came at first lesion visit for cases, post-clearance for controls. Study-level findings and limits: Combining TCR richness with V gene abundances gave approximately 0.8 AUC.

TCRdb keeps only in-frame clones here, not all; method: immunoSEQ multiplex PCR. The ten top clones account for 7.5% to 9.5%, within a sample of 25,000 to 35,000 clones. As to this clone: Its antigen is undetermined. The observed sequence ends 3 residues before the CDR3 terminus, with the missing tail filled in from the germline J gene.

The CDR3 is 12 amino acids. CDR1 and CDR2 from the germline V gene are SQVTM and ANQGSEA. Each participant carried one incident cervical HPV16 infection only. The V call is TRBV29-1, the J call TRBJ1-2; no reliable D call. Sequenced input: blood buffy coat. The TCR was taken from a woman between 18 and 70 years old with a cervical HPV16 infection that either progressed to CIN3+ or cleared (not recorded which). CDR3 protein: CSVVSRKETYTF. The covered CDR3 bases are TGCAGCGTTGTCTCGCGGAAAGAGACC.